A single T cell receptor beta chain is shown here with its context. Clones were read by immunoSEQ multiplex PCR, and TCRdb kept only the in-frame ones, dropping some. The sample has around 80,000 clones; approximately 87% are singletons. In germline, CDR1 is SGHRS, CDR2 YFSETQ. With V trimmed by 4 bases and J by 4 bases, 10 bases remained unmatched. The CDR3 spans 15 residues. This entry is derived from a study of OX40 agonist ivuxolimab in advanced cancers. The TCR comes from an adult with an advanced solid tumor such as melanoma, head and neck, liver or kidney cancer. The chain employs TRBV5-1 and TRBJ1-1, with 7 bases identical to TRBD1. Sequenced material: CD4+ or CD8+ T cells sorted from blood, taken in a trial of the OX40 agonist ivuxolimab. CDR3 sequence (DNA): TGCGCCAGCAGCAGTAACAGGGGACGCACCACTGAAGCTTTCTTT. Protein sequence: CASSSNRGRTTEAFF.